This entry concerns a single TCR beta chain. The J segment lost 2 bases and the V segment lost 3 bases, leaving 5 bases of the junction unmatched. This CDR3 is 14 amino acids long. Germline V gene lookup returns CDR1 GTSNPN and CDR2 SVGIG (reference sequence). The data originate from a study of T cells in narcolepsy. Measured with immunoSEQ multiplex PCR; TCRdb has only the in-frame clones, and not every one. The sample lists some 30,000 clones, roughly three quarters seen once, with around 3.7% in the top ten. The receptor was isolated from a human donor in good health. The sample was memory (CD45RA-) CD4+ T cells from blood. The rearrangement uses TRBV30 and TRBJ2-7, with 9 bases identical to TRBD1. The CDR3 DNA follows: TGTGCCTGGAGACGGACAGGGGACGCCTACGAGCAGTACTTC. Translation: CAWRRTGDAYEQYF.